This T cell receptor beta chain was recovered during a study of sequential checkpoint blockade in melanoma. As for the study in general: 91 pretreatment tumor DNA samples were TCRβ immunosequenced. After nivolumab or ipilimumab alone, about two dozen patients had week-13 rebiopsies. General observations from the study: PD-L1 staining and CD8+ counts, not mutational load, tracked tumor T-cell clonality.

Germline CDR1 MNHGY, CDR2 SAAAGT. The V gene end was trimmed by 6 bases and the J gene end by 8 bases; junction bases not matched to a gene: 6. The CDR3 length is 12 residues. The treatment: randomized to nivolumab then ipilimumab (arm A) or the reverse (arm B). This clone was picked up many times. Its antigen is still unknown. Some clones are missing from TCRdb's copy, which holds only in-frame ones; the method was immunoSEQ multiplex PCR. The data contain several thousand clones, 23% of them singletons. The rearrangement uses TRBV6-8 and TRBJ1-2, with TRBD1 matching over 7 bases. This TCR was sampled from a human donor with melanoma. Material: tumor tissue (inferred from file names), obtained from a patient given nivolumab and ipilimumab in sequence. The CDR3 spells CASSYRGSGYTF. The DNA of the CDR3 is TGTGCCAGCAGCTACAGGGGAAGCGGCTACACCTTC.